This TCR delta chain was observed in a study of gamma-delta T cells after stem cell transplantation. In its sample, this clone ranks as medium-sized (0.01 to 0.1%). TCRdb ran CATT on the RT-PCR reads. This sample carries about 2,700 delta-chain clones, approximately 2.9% of them seen once, and the ten largest clones take 21%. CDR1 and CDR2 from the germline V gene are GEAIGNYY and EKD. The CDR3 is made up of 15 amino acids. The ends lost 0 bases at V and 4 bases at J; junction bases unmatched: 7. The chain recombines TRDV2 with TRDJ1; 7 positions match TRDD3. The sequenced material came from gamma-delta T cells. The receptor was derived from a human donor. It is not recorded whose cells these are; they may come from a transplant donor. The DNA for the CDR3 is TGTGCCTGTGACACCGTACTGGGGAAGGGCGATAAACTCATCTTT. It specifies CACDTVLGKGDKLIF.